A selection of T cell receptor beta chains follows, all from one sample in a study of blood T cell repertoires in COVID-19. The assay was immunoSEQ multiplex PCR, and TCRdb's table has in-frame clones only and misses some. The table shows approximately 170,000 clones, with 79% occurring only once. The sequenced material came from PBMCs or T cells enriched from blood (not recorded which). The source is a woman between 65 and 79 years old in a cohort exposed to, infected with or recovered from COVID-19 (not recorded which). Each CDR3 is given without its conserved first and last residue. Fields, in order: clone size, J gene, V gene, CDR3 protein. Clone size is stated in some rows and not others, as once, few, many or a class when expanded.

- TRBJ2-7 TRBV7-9 ASSTHRKSSYEQY
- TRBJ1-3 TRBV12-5 ASGLLGNTIY
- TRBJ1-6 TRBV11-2 ASSNQGGGGSPLH
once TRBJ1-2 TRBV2 ASTLNYGYT
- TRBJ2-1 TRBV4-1 ASSNSNEQF
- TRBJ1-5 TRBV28 ASSRLYSNQPQH
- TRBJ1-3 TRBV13 ASRPAGSGNTIY
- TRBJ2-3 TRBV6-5 ASRWTGDRADTQY
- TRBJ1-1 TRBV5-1 ASSSGGRDTEAF
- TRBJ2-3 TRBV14 ASSPRTSGRTRALTDTQY
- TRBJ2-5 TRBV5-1 ASSLASGLRETQY
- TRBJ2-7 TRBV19 ASSIDLAGALPYEQY
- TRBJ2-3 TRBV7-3 ASSRGQAPQDTQY
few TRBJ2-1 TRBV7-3 ASSSVAGHNEQF
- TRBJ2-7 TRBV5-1 ASSPTGFEQY
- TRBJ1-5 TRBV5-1 ASSLGGPQPQH
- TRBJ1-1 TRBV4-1 ASSQGTAGRNEAF
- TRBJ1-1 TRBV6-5 ASSYQPTGMNTEAF
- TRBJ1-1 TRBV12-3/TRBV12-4 ASSPRTAGDAF
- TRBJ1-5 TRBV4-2 ASSQEYRQDQPQH
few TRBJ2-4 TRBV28 ASSFSKNIQY
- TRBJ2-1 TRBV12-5 ASGLGRLAGAINEQF
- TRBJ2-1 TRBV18 ASSPGPGQGSSYNEQF
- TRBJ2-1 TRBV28 ASSPRGRALNEQF